This T cell receptor (beta chain) emerged from a study of shared clonotypes between healthy human individuals (dated by TCRdb to about 2020). A note on the overall study: A couple of women and a few men aged 18 to 49 years were included in the cohort. Per donor, leukapheresis produced somewhere between about 0.9 and 9.5 billion PBMCs. To estimate repertoire size and how much clonotype sharing occurs between individuals, the study deeply sequenced the blood TCR repertoires of 4 to 6 healthy adults. For each donor, CD4 naive and CD4 memory were each run on three plates, CD8 naive on two plates, and CD8 memory on one plate. Different laboratories and diverse techniques were used to prepare libraries and sequence TCR repertoires, to increase sequencing depth and limit assay-specific biases. General findings and caveats noted by the study authors: When several donors were compared, the shared fraction of clonotypes was around 5.1% for naive CD4, around 3.5% for naive CD8, 2% to 2.5% for memory CD4, and under 0.5% for memory CD8. Based on pairwise subsampling, the degree of clonotype sharing among donors was expected to be affected by sequencing depth. Compared with non-shared clonotypes, the clonotypes found in all four sorted-subset donors had higher generation probabilities. Sampling was restricted to blood, and TCR repertoires in tissues likely differ from the TCR repertoires found in blood. Even with the large sequencing depth, rarefaction of the sorted-subset datasets indicated that sequencing was incomplete. Larger estimated clonotype richness was generally found for naive subsets than for memory subsets. The small number of donors limited the genetic and exposure-history diversity represented.

The donors were healthy, HIV-negative adults with no recently reported acute infections or vaccinations. All donors were Caucasian adults living in Nashville, Tennessee, USA. CD4+ T cells were enriched by magnetic negative selection, after which naive cells were positively selected on CD45RA and the negative fraction was taken as the memory subset. Blood was obtained by leukapheresis, after which PBMCs were separated by Ficoll-Histopaque density gradient centrifugation and cryopreserved in liquid nitrogen vapor phase. Purity and quantity of every magnetically sorted T cell population were checked by analytical flow cytometry. Each sorted fraction had its genomic DNA isolated and then quantified by UV absorbance on a Nanodrop 2000c. Using the deep immunoSEQ assay, TCR CDR3 regions were amplified from genomic DNA by multiplex PCR. Extracted genomic DNA from each cell subset was spread evenly across all wells of several immunoSEQ 96-well plates, with each plate serving as a replicate. For sorted subsets, each replicate PCR was loaded with approximately 0.2 ug genomic DNA, equivalent to approximately 33,000 T cell genomes. Purified libraries were measured with a Qubit 3.0 fluorometer, size-checked on a Bioanalyzer 2100, and measured again with the KAPA Library Quantification kit. Every immunoSEQ 96-well plate was sequenced on a dedicated single-read 150-cycle Illumina NextSeq 550 flow cell. The original methods were these. The immunoSEQ output contained only junctional sequences without quality scores, so filtering could not match that applied to full-length reads. To assign V/J genes and CDR3, sequences were annotated against IMGT germline references using PyIR, a Python wrapper for IgBLAST v1.9. Any read was removed if the V/J assignment was weak (E-value above 1e-6), the CDR3 was missing, or the read contained stop codons, out-of-frame junctions, or ambiguous translated residues. A V3J clonotype was defined by an identical inferred V gene, J gene, and CDR3 amino acid sequence. Percentage overlap between repertoires was computed as shared unique clonotypes divided by the size of the smaller repertoire. Repertoire richness was assessed with RTK rarefaction, the Chao1 estimator, and Recon v2.1 estimates of unobserved clonotypes. OLGA was used to compute generation probabilities for all TCRbeta clonotypes that the gDNA method yielded from a few donors. In its TCRdb copy, this immuneACCESS table keeps in-frame sequences only and misses some clones. Where compared with another copy, unresolved V genes explain less than half of these, and the others have no known cause. The V and J calls and the clone size are those of that table, but D and trimming were determined from the DNA. The sample table contains 2 million to 3 million clones; only one count was recorded for around nine tenths of them. The ten largest account for 0.11% to 0.15% of the sample.

V loses 0 bases, J loses 7 bases, and the germline ends lie 10 bases apart. Reading from cysteine to phenylalanine, the CDR3 counts 15 amino acids. The read is trimmed to its CDR3 DNA, 45 bases read in frame from base 1. The germline V gene encodes CDR1 LGHNA and CDR2 YSLEER. On this clone: Its antigen is unknown. No per-base quality is available; no much larger clone lies one base away.

The origin of this receptor is a young man in good health. The V and J segments used are TRBV4-3 and TRBJ1-6, with no confidently assigned D gene. Sequencing was carried out using naive CD4+ T cells sorted from blood. The label giving this sample's cell subset or site can be read as: CD45RA+ positively selected. The DNA sequence is as follows: TGCGCCAGCAGCCAAGAAGCTGCTCAAAATTCACCCCTCCACTTT. The resulting protein is CASSQEAAQNSPLHF.